Shown below are 10 T cell receptor beta chains from a single sample sequenced in a study of blood T cell repertoires in COVID-19. Profiled with immunoSEQ multiplex PCR; TCRdb holds only in-frame clones, not every one. The sample lists over 150,000 clones, 80% to 90% occurring once. Material: peripheral blood. These receptor sequences come from a woman aged 18-30 years who had recovered from COVID-19.

The chain employs TRBV7-9 and TRBJ1-1, with 9 bases fitting TRBD1. Germline V gene sequence: CDR1 SEHNR, CDR2 FQNEAQ (reference sequence). Trimming at V came to 5 bases and at J to 2 bases, leaving 6 bases not matched to a gene. The CDR3 has 15 amino acids. The CDR3: CASSPVGQGNTEAFF. The CDR3 DNA is TGTGCCAGCAGCCCCGTGGGACAGGGAAACACTGAAGCTTTCTTT.

This chain connects TRBV16 to TRBJ2-7; weak D call: TRBD2 (5 bases). The CDR3 loop spans 12 amino acids. Germline lookup yields CDR1 KGHSY and CDR2 FQNENV. Trimming pared 4 bases from V and 7 bases from J, leaving 11 bases between. The CDR3 here is CASSPNRLEQYF. The CDR3 DNA reads as TGTGCCAGCAGCCCTAATCGACTAGAGCAGTACTTC. Looking up the rest from reference TRBV16 and TRBJ2-7 gives the full variable domain: GEEVAQTPKHLVRGEGQKAKLYCAPIKGHSYVFWYQQVLKNEFKFLISFQNENVFDETGMPKERFSAKCLPNSPCSLEIQATKLEDSAVYFCASSPNRLEQYFGPGTRLTVT.

With regard to this clone: This same CDR3 is encoded by further DNA sequences in the sample. The V and J genes are TRBV19 and TRBJ1-1, with D hard to call. Per the germline V gene, CDR1 is LNHDA and CDR2 is SQIVND (reference sequence). V shed 2 bases and J shed 0 bases, with 4 bases lying between them. There are 13 residues in the CDR3. The CDR3, as DNA: TGTGCCAGTAGTATATCATTGAACACTGAAGCTTTCTTT. Its protein is CASSISLNTEAFF.

This clone was seen just once. The chain joins TRBV12-1 to TRBJ1-4; the table's TRBD1 call for D was not verified on the DNA. TRBV12-1 is reported as a pseudogene. The CDR3 loop spans 17 amino acids. This chain's CDR3 is CASSFGGSLALNEKLFF. In DNA form, the CDR3 reads TGTGCCAGCAGCTTTGGGGGCAGTCTCGCCCTTAATGAAAAACTGTTTTTT.

The chain employs TRBV30 and TRBJ1-6; 11 bases map to TRBD1. Trimming removed 3 bases from V and 7 bases from J; junction bases left unmatched: 5. Germline CDR1 reads GTSNPN; CDR2 reads SVGIG (reference sequence). The CDR3 covers 15 residues. DNA for the CDR3: TGTGCCTGGAGACCCGGGACAGGGGGAAATTCACCCCTCCACTTT. This sequence encodes CAWRPGTGGNSPLHF. Filled out from reference TRBV30 and TRBJ1-6, the complete variable domain reads SQTIHQWPATLVQPVGSPLSLECTVEGTSNPNLYWYRQAAGRGLQLLFYSVGIGQISSEVPQNLSASRPQDRQFILSSKKLLLSDSGFYLCAWRPGTGGNSPLHFGNGTRLTVT.

Only a few counts were recorded for this clone. This chain uses TRBV6-6 with TRBJ2-7, with TRBD1 matching over 9 bases. Germline-derived CDR1 and CDR2 are MNHNY and SVGAGI (reference sequence). The CDR3 loop spans 13 amino acids. The J segment lost 3 bases and the V segment lost 6 bases, leaving 3 bases of the junction unmatched. The CDR3 DNA is TGTGCCAGCAGGGGACAGGGAGACTACGAGCAGTACTTC. It encodes CASRGQGDYEQYF.

V gene TRBV6-6 combines with J gene TRBJ1-5; 7 bases fit TRBD1. The junction had 10 bases not matched to a gene; V was cut back by 5 bases and J by 0 bases. Germline V gene sequence: CDR1 MNHNY, CDR2 SVGAGI (reference sequence). This CDR3 has 17 residues. CDR3 region: CASSPTPGQYSNQPQHF. The CDR3 nucleotides read TGTGCCAGCAGTCCTACACCGGGACAGTATAGCAATCAGCCCCAGCATTTT.

CDR3 DNA: TGTGCCAGCAGCTCGGGGGGCGGGAGATTAGATACGCAGTATTTT. Its translation is CASSSGGGRLDTQYF. The V gene is TRBV7-6, the J gene TRBJ2-3, with a possible D match to TRBD2 (7 bases). The CDR3 sequence is 15 residues long. Germline V gene sequence: CDR1 SGHVS, CDR2 FNYEAQ. V was cut by 4 bases and J by 5 bases, with 16 bases left in between.

The chain links TRBV27 to TRBJ1-1; tentative D call: TRBD1 (5 bases). The germline V gene has CDR1 MNHEY and CDR2 SMNVEV (reference sequence). This CDR3 has 13 residues. With 2 bases removed from V and 5 bases from J, the gap between germline ends came to 9 bases. CDR3 coding DNA: TGTGCCAGCAGTTTAGGGGGAGGAACTGAAGCTTTCTTT. Translating it yields CASSLGGGTEAFF.

V is TRBV5-6 and J is TRBJ1-6, with a possible D match to TRBD1 (6 bases). CDR1 is SGHDT and CDR2 is YYEEEE in the germline V gene. The CDR3 is 15 residues long. Trimming left V 0 bases short and J 7 bases short, with 11 bases between. The CDR3 region is CASSLAGTHNSPLHF. The DNA for the CDR3 is TGTGCCAGCAGCTTGGCTGGGACACACAATTCACCCCTCCACTTT.